One and the same sample provided the 21 T cell receptor beta chains below, sequenced in a study of OX40 agonist ivuxolimab in advanced cancers. TCRdb keeps only in-frame clones here, not all; method: immunoSEQ multiplex PCR. The repertoire includes about 81,000 clones, 70% to 90% of them detected once, and around 0.45% sits in the top ten. The starting material was CD4+ or CD8+ T cells sorted from blood, obtained in a trial of the OX40 agonist ivuxolimab. These receptors were taken from an adult with an advanced solid tumor such as melanoma, head and neck, liver or kidney cancer.

The V and J genes are TRBV19 and TRBJ2-7, with a weak D call TRBD1 (6 bases). The CDR3 consists of 13 residues. Germline CDR1 and CDR2: LNHDA and SQIVND (reference sequence). The V and J ends lost 7 bases and 0 bases respectively, with 10 bases between them. CDR3 in amino acids: CASTGQSSYEQYF. In DNA, the CDR3 is TGTGCCAGTACAGGACAGAGCTCCTACGAGCAGTACTTC. The full variable domain, completed using reference TRBV19 and TRBJ2-7, is DGGITQSPKYLFRKEGQNVTLSCEQNLNHDAMYWYRQDPGQGLRLIYYSQIVNDFQKGDIAEGYSVSREKKESFPLTVTSAQKNPTAFYLCASTGQSSYEQYFGPGTRLTVT.

This clone was counted once. The chain recombines TRBV18 with TRBJ1-5; D is undetermined. The ends were cut back, 6 bases at V and 7 bases at J, with 13 bases in the middle. Germline V gene data show CDR1 as KGHSH and CDR2 as LQKENI. The CDR3 sequence is 13 residues long. CDR3 DNA sequence: TGTGCCAGCTCCCCGGAGGGAGGACAGCCCCAGCATTTT. Translation gives CASSPEGGQPQHF.

The V gene is TRBV29-1, the J gene TRBJ2-6; 9 bases agree with TRBD1. Per the germline V gene, CDR1 is SQVTM and CDR2 is ANQGSEA. The V and J ends lost 7 bases and 0 bases, in that order; junction bases with no gene match: 7. This CDR3 is built from 16 residues. CDR3 loop: CSAETGGDSGANVLTF. As DNA, the CDR3 is TGCAGCGCTGAGACAGGGGGAGACTCTGGGGCCAACGTCCTGACTTTC.

This chain links TRBV7-9 with TRBJ2-2; D is uncertain. Germline loops: CDR1 SEHNR, CDR2 FQNEAQ (reference sequence). Trimming stripped 2 bases from V and 5 bases from J, with 12 bases between. The CDR3 runs 15 residues. This CDR3 is CASSLISGNTGELFF. CDR3 DNA: TGTGCCAGCAGCTTAATCAGTGGGAATACCGGGGAGCTGTTTTTT.

This sequence joins TRBV4-2 and TRBJ2-1, with 11 bases fitting TRBD2. In germline, CDR1 is LGHNA, CDR2 YNFKEQ. V was pared by 3 bases and J by 7 bases, with 5 bases of the junction left unmatched. The CDR3 has 15 amino acids. CDR3: CASSHSGGAGNEQFF. CDR3 in DNA: TGTGCCAGCAGCCATAGCGGGGGGGCTGGAAATGAGCAGTTCTTC.

This clone was counted a few times. The rearrangement uses TRBV6-1 and TRBJ1-5; 7 nucleotides line up with TRBD1. The length of the CDR3 is 15 residues. J gave up 3 bases and V 6 bases, and 8 bases lay outside the gene matches. From germline, CDR1 is MNHNS and CDR2 SASEGT. CDR3 nucleotide sequence: TGTGCCAGCAGCGCGGGACAGCTGTTCAATCAGCCCCAGCATTTT. Residues: CASSAGQLFNQPQHF.

This chain connects TRBV18 to TRBJ2-7; tentatively, D is TRBD1 (6 bases). The CDR3 sequence is 12 residues long. V was trimmed by 6 bases and J by 3 bases, leaving 9 bases between them. Germline CDR1 KGHSH, CDR2 LQKENI. Here the CDR3 reads CASSTGNYEQYF. Written as DNA, the CDR3 is TGTGCCAGCTCCACAGGGAACTACGAGCAGTACTTC.

The CDR3 DNA reads TGCGCCAGCAGCCATGCTTATCTGGGGGAAAAACTGTTTTTT. Its translation: CASSHAYLGEKLFF. The V and J genes are TRBV4-1 and TRBJ1-4, with D unclear. V lost 3 bases, J lost 8 bases, and 13 bases lay in between. The CDR3 consists of 14 residues. Germline values: CDR1 MGHRA, CDR2 YSYEKL.

The genes are TRBV4-3 and TRBJ2-2; TRBD1 aligns across 11 bases. V shed 3 bases and J 3 bases; nucleotides not matched to a gene: 3. The V gene's germline CDR1 is LGHNA and CDR2 YSLEER. The CDR3 runs to 16 residues. This chain's CDR3 is CASSQVGQGDTGELFF. The DNA for the CDR3 is TGCGCCAGCAGCCAGGTGGGACAGGGGGACACCGGGGAGCTGTTTTTT.

The V call is TRBV19, the J call TRBJ2-1; no clear D. The CDR3 is 13 residues long. V gave up 4 bases and J gave up 0 bases, with 4 bases separating them. Germline V CDR1 and CDR2: LNHDA, SQIVND (reference sequence). CDR3 sequence reads: CASSRSSYNEQFF. For the CDR3, the DNA is TGTGCCAGTAGTAGGAGCTCCTACAATGAGCAGTTCTTC.

This chain connects TRBV28 to TRBJ1-1, with TRBD1 identical over 8 bases. Trimming took 8 bases from V and 0 from J; bases not matched to a gene: 2. Germline V gene sequence: CDR1 MDHEN, CDR2 SYDVKM. There are 13 residues in the CDR3. The CDR3 reads CASRQGMNTEAFF. CDR3 in DNA: TGTGCCAGCCGACAGGGGATGAACACTGAAGCTTTCTTT.

This chain links TRBV28 with TRBJ1-1; no reliable D call. CDR3 size: 11 residues. V lost 5 bases and J lost 6, with 7 bases in between. Per germline, CDR1 MDHEN and CDR2 SYDVKM. The CDR3, as DNA: TGTGCCAGCAGTCCTCAAGCTGAAGCTTTCTTT. It specifies CASSPQAEAFF.

To note about this clone: At one boundary the junction diverges from the germline segment, which might be a read error. The chain couples TRBV9 to TRBJ1-5; 7 bases align to TRBD1. Germline V gene lookup returns CDR1 SGDLS and CDR2 YYNGEE. The CDR3 spans 15 residues. The CDR3 DNA sequence: TGTGCCAGCAGCTTTACAGGGGACCCGAATCGGCCCCAGCATTTT. It yields the protein CASSFTGDPNRPQHF.

This chain uses TRBV7-3 with TRBJ2-3, with D possibly matching TRBD1 (6 bases). The V gene lost 5 bases and the J gene lost 6 bases, with 12 bases spanning the gap. CDR1 SGHTA and CDR2 FQGTGA come from the germline V gene. The length of the CDR3 is 13 residues. For the CDR3, the DNA is TGTGCCAGCAGCCCTAACAGGGAGGATACGCAGTATTTT. Residues: CASSPNREDTQYF.

This clone was detected a few times. V and J are TRBV19 and TRBJ1-2; D is ambiguous. V lost 7 bases and J 4 bases, leaving 19 bases between the germline ends. The CDR3 is 15 residues long. CDR1 is LNHDA and CDR2 is SQIVND in the germline V gene (reference sequence). CDR3 nucleotides: TGTGCCAGTAAGGTTCCGGAGAGGTTTGGCTATGGCTACACCTTC. This translates into CASKVPERFGYGYTF.

This clone was observed a few times. The rearrangement uses TRBV19 and TRBJ1-1, with 7 bases identical to TRBD1. The CDR3 spans 16 residues. CDR1 and CDR2 (germline): LNHDA, SQIVND (reference sequence). V lost 2 bases, J lost 4 bases, and 10 bases stayed unmatched. CDR3 in amino acids: CASSIKSRGPGTEAFF. The CDR3 coding sequence is TGTGCCAGTAGTATAAAATCGAGGGGGCCCGGCACTGAAGCTTTCTTT.

The chain joins TRBV28 to TRBJ1-6, with 7 positions matching TRBD1. The CDR3 has 16 amino acids. Per the germline V gene, CDR1 is MDHEN and CDR2 is SYDVKM. V lost 2 bases to trimming and J lost 5 bases; unmatched junction nucleotides: 6. The CDR3 reads CASSLRTGENNSPLHF. CDR3 coding DNA: TGTGCCAGCAGTTTAAGGACAGGCGAGAATAATTCACCCCTCCACTTT.

This clone was observed once. In DNA form, the CDR3 reads TGTGCCAGCCTGAGAGGCAGTCCCTACGAGCAGTACTTC. Amino acids: CASLRGSPYEQYF. The chain has TRBV28 and TRBJ2-7, with D unresolved. Between the trimmed V and J ends, which lost 8 bases and 2 bases, there was a span of 13 bases. Per germline, CDR1 MDHEN and CDR2 SYDVKM. This CDR3 spans 13 amino acids.

The V and J genes are TRBV14 and TRBJ2-2; D may match TRBD1 or TRBD2 (5 bases each). The V end lost 0 bases, the J end lost 5 bases, and 7 bases lay between the germline ends. The germline CDR1 and CDR2 sequences are SGHDN and FVKESK. The CDR3 runs to 14 residues. The CDR3 DNA reads TGTGCCAGCAGCCAAGAGTGGGGGACCGGGGAGCTGTTTTTT. As protein: CASSQEWGTGELFF.

This rearrangement joins TRBV6-6 to TRBJ2-3, with 8 bases aligning to TRBD1. From germline, CDR1 is MNHNY and CDR2 SVGAGI (reference sequence). V dropped 2 bases and J dropped 6; count of bases not matched to a gene: 7. This CDR3 is built from 15 residues. The CDR3 is CASSYGSGGADTQYF. The CDR3 region has the DNA TGTGCCAGCAGTTACGGGTCAGGGGGCGCGGATACGCAGTATTTT.

This clone was seen just once. The V call is TRBV5-5, the J call TRBJ1-3; D gene uncertain. The CDR3 is 15 residues long. Germline CDR1 SGHKS, CDR2 YYEKEE (reference sequence). Deletions cut 4 bases from V and 0 bases from J, with 11 bases between. As DNA, the CDR3 is TGTGCCAGCAGCGCATCACCGAGCTCTGGAAACACCATATATTTT. It encodes CASSASPSSGNTIYF.